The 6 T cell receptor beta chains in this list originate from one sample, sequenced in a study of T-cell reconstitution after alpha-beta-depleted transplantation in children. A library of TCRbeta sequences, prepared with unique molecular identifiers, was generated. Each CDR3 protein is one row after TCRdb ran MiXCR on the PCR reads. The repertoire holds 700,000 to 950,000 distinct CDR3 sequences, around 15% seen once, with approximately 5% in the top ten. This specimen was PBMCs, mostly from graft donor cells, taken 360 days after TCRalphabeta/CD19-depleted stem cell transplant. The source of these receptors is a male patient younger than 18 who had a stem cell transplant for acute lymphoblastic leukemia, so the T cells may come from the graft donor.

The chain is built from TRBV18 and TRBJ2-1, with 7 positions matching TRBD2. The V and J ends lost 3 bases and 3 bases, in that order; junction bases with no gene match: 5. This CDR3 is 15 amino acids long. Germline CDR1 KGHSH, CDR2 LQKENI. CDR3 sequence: CASSPLTSFYNEQFF. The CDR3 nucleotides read TGTGCCAGCTCACCGTTGACTAGCTTCTACAATGAGCAGTTCTTC.

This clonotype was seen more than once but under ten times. The CDR3 spells CASSEVEEETQYF. In DNA form, the CDR3 reads TGTGCCAGCAGTGAGGTGGAGGAGGAGACCCAGTACTTC. This chain uses TRBV2 with TRBJ2-5; tentatively, D is TRBD2 (5 bases). The V end was cut by 3 bases, the J end by 5 bases, with 10 bases between. Germline V gene lookup returns CDR1 SNHLY and CDR2 FYNNEI. The CDR3 totals 13 residues.

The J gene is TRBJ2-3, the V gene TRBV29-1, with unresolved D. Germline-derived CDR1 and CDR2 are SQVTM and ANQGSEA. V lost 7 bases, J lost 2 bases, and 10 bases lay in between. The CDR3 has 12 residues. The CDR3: CSGRRPTDTQYF. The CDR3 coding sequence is TGCAGCGGGCGCAGACCCACAGATACGCAGTATTTT.

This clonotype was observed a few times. The CDR3, as DNA: TGTGCCACCAGCGGAGGAGAAAACGCGGTGACGCGAAACCAAAACATTCAGTACTTC. Translation gives CATSGGENAVTRNQNIQYF. This chain uses TRBV15 with TRBJ2-4; a possible D gene is TRBD2 (5 bases). The CDR3 spans 19 residues. V lost 5 bases and J lost 5, with 28 bases in between. In germline, CDR1 is LNHNV, CDR2 YYDKDF (reference sequence).

The DNA for the CDR3 is TGCAGTGCTAGGCCCCCTCTAGCGGGAGACACCGGGGAGCTGTTTTTT. Translated, it gives CSARPPLAGDTGELFF. The rearrangement uses TRBV20-1 and TRBJ2-2, with 10 nucleotides matching TRBD2. The V and J ends lost 3 bases and 3 bases, in that order; junction bases with no gene match: 7. CDR3 length: 16 amino acids. In germline, CDR1 is DFQATT, CDR2 SNEGSKA (reference sequence).

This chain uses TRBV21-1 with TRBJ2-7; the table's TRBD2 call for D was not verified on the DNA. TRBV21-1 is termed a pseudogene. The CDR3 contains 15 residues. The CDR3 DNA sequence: TGTGCCAGCAGCGCGACTAGACCTAGCTCCTACGAGCAGTACTTC. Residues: CASSATRPSSYEQYF.